This TCR beta chain was profiled in a study of blood T cell repertoires in COVID-19. Turning to the study itself: Some COVID-19 samples were acute and others convalescent; all came from the United States, Italy and Spain. T cells, B-cell-depleted T cells, or PBMCs supplied cDNA or gDNA.

Original methodology: The authors estimated nucleated cell counts from reference gene primer amplification. Using immunoSEQ multiplex PCR, the repertoire was profiled, and TCRdb retains in-frame clones only, with some absent. V, J and clone size are those of that table, while D and trimming were read from the DNA. The sample comprises 150,000 to 250,000 clones, roughly three quarters of which are singletons, and almost 6% rests with the top ten. Patients at the Seattle site were enrolled during active infection and followed longitudinally. This clone was counted between two and nine times. Germline lookup yields CDR1 SGDLS and CDR2 YYNGEE. The CDR3 loop spans 15 amino acids. V was clipped by 3 bases and J by 5 bases; unmatched bases: 8.

The material sequenced was peripheral blood. The clonotype originates from a woman between 40 and 50 years old with COVID-19, enrolled during active disease. The chain combines TRBV9 with TRBJ2-1; 7 nucleotides match TRBD1. CDR3 DNA sequence: TGTGCCAGCAGCGGGACCGGGACAGTCGACAATGAGCAGTTCTTC. As protein: CASSGTGTVDNEQFF.